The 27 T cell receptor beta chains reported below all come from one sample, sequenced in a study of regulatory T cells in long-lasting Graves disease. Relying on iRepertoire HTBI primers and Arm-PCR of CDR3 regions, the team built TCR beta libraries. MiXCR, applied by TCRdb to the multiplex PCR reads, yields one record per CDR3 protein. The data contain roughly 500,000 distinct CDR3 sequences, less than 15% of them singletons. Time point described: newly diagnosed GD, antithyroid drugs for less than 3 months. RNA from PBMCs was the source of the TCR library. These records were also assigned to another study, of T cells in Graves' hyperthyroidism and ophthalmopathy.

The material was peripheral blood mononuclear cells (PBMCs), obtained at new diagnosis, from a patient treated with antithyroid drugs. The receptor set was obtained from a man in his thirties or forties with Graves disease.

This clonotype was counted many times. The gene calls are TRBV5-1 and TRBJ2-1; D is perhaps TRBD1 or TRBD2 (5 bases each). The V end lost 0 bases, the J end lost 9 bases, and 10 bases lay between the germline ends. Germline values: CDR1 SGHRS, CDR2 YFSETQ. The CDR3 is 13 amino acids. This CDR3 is CASSLDRGVEQFF. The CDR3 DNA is TGCGCCAGCAGCTTGGATAGAGGGGTTGAGCAGTTCTTC.

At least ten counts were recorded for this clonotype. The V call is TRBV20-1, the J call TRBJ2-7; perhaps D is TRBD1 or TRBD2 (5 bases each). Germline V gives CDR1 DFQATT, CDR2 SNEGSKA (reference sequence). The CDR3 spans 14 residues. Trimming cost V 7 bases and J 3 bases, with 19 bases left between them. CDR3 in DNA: TGCAGTGGACAGTATGGGGAGCGAGGCTACGAGCAGTACTTC. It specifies CSGQYGERGYEQYF.

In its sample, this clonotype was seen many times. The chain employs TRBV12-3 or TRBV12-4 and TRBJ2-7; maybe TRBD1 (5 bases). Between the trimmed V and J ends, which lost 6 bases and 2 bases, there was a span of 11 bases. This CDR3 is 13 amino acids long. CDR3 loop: CASRAGPPYEQYF. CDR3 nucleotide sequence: TGTGCCAGCAGGGCAGGGCCCCCCTACGAGCAGTACTTC.

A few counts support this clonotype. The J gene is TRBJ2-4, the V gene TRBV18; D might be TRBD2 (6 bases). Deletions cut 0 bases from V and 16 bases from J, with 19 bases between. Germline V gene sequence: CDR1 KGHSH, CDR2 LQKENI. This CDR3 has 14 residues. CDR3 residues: CASSPPGGAQNKYF. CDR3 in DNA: TGTGCCAGCTCACCACCGGGGGGAGCCCAAAATAAATACTTC.

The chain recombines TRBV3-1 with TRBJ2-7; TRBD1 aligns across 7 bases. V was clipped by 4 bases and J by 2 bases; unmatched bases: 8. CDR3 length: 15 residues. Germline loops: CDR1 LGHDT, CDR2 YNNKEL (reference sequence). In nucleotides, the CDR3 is TGTGCCAGCAGCCGAGGGGGCTTCTCTACCTACGAGCAGTACTTC. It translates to CASSRGGFSTYEQYF.

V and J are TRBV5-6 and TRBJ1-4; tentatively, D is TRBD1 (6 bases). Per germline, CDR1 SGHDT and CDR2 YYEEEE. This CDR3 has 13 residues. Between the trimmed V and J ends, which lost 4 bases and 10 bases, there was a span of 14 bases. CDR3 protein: CASSGGTTGKLFF. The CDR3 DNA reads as TGTGCCAGCAGCGGGGGGACAACAGGAAAACTGTTTTTT. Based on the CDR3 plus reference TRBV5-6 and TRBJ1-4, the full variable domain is DAGVTQSPTHLIKTRGQQVTLRCSPKSGHDTVSWYQQALGQGPQFIFQYYEEEERQRGNFPDRFSGHQFPNYSSELNVNALLLGDSALYLCASSGGTTGKLFFGSGTQLSVL.

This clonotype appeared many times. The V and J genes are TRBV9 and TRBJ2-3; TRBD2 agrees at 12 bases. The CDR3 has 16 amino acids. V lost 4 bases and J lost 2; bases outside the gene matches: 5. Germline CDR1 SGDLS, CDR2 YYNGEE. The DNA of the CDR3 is TGTGCCAGCAGCTCCCGGACTAGCGGGAACACAGATACGCAGTATTTT. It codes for CASSSRTSGNTDTQYF.

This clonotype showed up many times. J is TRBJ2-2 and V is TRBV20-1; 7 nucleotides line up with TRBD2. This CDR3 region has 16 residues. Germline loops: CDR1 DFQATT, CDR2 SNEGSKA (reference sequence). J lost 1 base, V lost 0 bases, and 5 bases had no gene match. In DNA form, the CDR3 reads TGCAGTGCTAGAGATTTGCGCGGGAGGAACACCGGGGAGCTGTTTTTT. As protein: CSARDLRGRNTGELFF.

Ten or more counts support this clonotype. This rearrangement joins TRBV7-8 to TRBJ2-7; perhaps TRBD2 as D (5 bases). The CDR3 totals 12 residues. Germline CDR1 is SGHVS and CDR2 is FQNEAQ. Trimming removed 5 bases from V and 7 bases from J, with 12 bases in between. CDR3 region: CASSPRSGEQYF. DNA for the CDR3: TGTGCCAGCAGCCCAAGGTCGGGGGAGCAGTACTTC.

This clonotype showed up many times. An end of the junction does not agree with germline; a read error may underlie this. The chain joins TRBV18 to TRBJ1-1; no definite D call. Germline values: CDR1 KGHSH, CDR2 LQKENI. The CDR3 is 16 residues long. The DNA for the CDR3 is TGTGCCAGCTCCCCACAGCCATGGGTTCTCGGCACTGAAGCTTTCTTT. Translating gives CASSPQPWVLGTEAFF.

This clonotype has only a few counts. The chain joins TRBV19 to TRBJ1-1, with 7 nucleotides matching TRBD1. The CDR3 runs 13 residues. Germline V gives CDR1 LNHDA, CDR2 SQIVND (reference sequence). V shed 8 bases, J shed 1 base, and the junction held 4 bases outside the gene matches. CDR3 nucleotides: TGTGCCAGTTTCCGGGACAGGAACACTGAAGCTTTCTTT. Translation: CASFRDRNTEAFF.

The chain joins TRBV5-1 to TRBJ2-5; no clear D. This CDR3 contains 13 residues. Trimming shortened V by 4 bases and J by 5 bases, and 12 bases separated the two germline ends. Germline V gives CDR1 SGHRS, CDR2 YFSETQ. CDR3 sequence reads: CASSRSRRETQYF. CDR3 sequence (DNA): TGCGCCAGCAGCCGTTCCAGGCGGGAGACCCAGTACTTC.

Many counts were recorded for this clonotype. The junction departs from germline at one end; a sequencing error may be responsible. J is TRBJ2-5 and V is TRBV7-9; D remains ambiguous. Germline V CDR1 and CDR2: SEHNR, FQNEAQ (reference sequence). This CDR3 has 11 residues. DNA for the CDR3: TGTGCCAGCAGCTTAGGTGGACCCCCTGAATTC. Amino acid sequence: CASSLGGPPEF.

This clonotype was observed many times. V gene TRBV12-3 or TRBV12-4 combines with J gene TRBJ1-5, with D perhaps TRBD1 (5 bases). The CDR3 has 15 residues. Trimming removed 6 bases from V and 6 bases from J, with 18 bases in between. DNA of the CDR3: TGTGCCAGCAGCCTACAGGTGGGGAGGACTCAGCCCCAGCATTTT. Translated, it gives CASSLQVGRTQPQHF.

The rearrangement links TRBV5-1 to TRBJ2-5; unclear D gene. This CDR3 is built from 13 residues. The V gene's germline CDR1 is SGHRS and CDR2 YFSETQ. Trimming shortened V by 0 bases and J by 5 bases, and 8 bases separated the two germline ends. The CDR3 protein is CASSLELVETQYF. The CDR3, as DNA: TGCGCCAGCAGCTTGGAATTGGTGGAGACCCAGTACTTC.

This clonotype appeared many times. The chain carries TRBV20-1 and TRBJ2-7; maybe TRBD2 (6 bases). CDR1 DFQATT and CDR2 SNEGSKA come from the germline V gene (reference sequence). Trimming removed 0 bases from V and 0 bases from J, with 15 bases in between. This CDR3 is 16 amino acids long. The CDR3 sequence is CSAREIAVHYSYEQYF. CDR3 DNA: TGCAGTGCTAGAGAAATAGCGGTCCACTACTCCTACGAGCAGTACTTC.

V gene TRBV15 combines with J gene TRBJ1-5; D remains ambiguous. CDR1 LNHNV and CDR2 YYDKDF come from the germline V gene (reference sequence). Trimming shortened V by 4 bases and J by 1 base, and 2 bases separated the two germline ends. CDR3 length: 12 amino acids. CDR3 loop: CATSTSNQPQHF. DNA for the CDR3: TGTGCCACCAGCACCAGCAATCAGCCCCAGCATTTT.

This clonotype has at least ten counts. CDR3 in amino acids: CATSREGPSYEQYF. For the CDR3, the DNA is TGTGCCACCAGCAGAGAAGGGCCTAGCTACGAGCAGTACTTC. This sequence joins TRBV15 and TRBJ2-7; D uncertain. Trimming took 0 bases from V and 3 from J, leaving 9 bases between them. Germline-derived CDR1 and CDR2 are LNHNV and YYDKDF (reference sequence). The CDR3 covers 14 residues. The full variable domain, completed using reference TRBV15 and TRBJ2-7, is DAMVIQNPRYQVTQFGKPVTLSCSQTLNHNVMYWYQQKSSQAPKLLFHYYDKDFNNEADTPDNFQSRRPNTSFCFLDIRSPGLGDTAMYLCATSREGPSYEQYFGPGTRLTVT.

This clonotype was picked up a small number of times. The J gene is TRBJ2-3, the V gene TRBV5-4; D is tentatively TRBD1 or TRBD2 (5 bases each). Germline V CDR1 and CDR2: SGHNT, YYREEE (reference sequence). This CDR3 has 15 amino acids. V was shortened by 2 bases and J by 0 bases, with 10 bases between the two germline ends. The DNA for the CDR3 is TGTGCCAGCAGCTTCCGGGACGGCAGCACAGATACGCAGTATTTT. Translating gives CASSFRDGSTDTQYF.

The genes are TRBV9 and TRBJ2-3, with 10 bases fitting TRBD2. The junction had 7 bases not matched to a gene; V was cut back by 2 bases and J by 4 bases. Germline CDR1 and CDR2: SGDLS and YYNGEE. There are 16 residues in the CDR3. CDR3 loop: CASSVTSGKFADTQYF. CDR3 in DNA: TGTGCCAGCAGCGTCACTAGCGGGAAGTTCGCAGATACGCAGTATTTT.

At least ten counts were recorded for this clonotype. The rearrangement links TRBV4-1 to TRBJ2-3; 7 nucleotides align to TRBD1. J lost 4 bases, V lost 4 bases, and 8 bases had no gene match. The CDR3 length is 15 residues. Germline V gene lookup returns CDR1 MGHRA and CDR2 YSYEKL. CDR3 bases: TGCGCCAGCAGCCTCTCTGAGGGGGCGGCAGATACGCAGTATTTT. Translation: CASSLSEGAADTQYF.

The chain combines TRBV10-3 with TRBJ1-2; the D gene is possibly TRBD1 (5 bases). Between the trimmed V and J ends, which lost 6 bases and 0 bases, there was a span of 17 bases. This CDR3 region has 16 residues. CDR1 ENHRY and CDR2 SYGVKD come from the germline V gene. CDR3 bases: TGTGCCATCAGGGCCCCCGGGGGGGAAGCTAACTATGGCTACACCTTC. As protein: CAIRAPGGEANYGYTF.

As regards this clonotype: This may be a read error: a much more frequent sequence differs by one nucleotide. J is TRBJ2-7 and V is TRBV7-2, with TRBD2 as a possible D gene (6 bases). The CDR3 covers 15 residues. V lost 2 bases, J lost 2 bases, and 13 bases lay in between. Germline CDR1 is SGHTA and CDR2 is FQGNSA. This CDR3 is CASSLRLEGAYEQYF. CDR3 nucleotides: TGTGCCAGCAGCTTAAGACTAGAGGGAGCCTACGAGCAGTACTTC.

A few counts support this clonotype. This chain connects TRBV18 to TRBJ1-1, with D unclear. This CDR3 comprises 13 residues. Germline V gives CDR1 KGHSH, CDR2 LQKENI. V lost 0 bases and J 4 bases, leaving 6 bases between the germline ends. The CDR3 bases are TGTGCCAGCTCACCACCGGGTTCCACTGAAGCTTTCTTT. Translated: CASSPPGSTEAFF. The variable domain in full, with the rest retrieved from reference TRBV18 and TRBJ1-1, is NAGVMQNPRHLVRRRGQEARLRCSPMKGHSHVYWYRQLPEEGLKFMVYLQKENIIDESGMPKERFSAEFPKEGPSILRIQQVVRGDSAAYFCASSPPGSTEAFFGQGTRLTVV.

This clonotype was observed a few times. In DNA, the CDR3 is TGTGCTAGTGGTTACAGCGGGACCCTTCCCAATGAGCAGTTCTTC. This translates into CASGYSGTLPNEQFF. The chain combines TRBV12-5 with TRBJ2-1; 7 bases are shared with TRBD2. J lost 6 bases, V lost 4 bases, and 9 bases had no gene match. Germline CDR1 reads LGHNT; CDR2 reads FRNRAP. This CDR3 region has 15 residues.

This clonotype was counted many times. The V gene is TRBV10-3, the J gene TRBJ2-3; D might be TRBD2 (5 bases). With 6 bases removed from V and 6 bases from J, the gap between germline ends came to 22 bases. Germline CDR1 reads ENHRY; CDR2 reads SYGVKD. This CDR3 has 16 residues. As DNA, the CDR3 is TGTGCCATCAGCATCGACGCGCACTCTACGGGGGATACGCAGTATTTT. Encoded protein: CAISIDAHSTGDTQYF.

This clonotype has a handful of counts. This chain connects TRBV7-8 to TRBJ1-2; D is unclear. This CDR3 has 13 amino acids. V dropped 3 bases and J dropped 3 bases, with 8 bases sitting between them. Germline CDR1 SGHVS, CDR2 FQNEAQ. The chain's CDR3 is CASSFPSYYGYTF. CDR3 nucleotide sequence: TGTGCCAGCAGCTTTCCAAGCTACTATGGCTACACCTTC.